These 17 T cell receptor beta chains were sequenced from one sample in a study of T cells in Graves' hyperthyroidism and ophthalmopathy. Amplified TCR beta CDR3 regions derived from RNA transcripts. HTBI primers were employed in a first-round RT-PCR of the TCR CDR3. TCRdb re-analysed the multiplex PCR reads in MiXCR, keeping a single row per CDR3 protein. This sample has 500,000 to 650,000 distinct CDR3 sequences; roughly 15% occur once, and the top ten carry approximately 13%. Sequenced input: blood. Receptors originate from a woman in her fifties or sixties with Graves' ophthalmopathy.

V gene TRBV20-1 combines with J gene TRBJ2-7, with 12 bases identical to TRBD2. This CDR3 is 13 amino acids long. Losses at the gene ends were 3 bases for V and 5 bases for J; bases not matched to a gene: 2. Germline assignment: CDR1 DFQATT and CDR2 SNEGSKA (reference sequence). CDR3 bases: TGCAGTGCTAGGACTAGCGGGAGCAACGAGCAGTACTTC. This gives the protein CSARTSGSNEQYF.

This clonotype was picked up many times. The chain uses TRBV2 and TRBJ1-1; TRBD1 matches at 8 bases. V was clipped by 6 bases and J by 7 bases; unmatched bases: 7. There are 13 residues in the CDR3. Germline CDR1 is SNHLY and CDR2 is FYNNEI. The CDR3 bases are TGTGCCAGCAGACCCACAGGGGGGATTGAAGCTTTCTTT. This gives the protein CASRPTGGIEAFF.

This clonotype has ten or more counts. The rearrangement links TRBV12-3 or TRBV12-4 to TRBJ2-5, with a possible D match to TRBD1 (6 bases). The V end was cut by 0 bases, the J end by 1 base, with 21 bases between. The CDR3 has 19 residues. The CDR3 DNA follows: TGTGCCAGCAGTTTAGCGCTAATCGTTGACAGGCGGCCCCAAGAGACCCAGTACTTC. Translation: CASSLALIVDRRPQETQYF.

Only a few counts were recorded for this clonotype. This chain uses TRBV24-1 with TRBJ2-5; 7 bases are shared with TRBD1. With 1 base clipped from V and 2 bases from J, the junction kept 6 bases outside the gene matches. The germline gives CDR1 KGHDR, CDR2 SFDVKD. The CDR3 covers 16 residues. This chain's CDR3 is CATSDFLGQRQETQYF. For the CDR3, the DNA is TGTGCCACCAGTGATTTCCTGGGACAGAGACAAGAGACCCAGTACTTC.

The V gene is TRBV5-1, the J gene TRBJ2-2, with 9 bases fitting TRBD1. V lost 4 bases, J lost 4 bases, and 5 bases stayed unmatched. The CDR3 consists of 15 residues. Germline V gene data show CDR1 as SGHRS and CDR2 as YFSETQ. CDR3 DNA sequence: TGCGCCAGCAGCCGGGTGACAGGGGGCACCGGGGAGCTGTTTTTT. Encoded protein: CASSRVTGGTGELFF.

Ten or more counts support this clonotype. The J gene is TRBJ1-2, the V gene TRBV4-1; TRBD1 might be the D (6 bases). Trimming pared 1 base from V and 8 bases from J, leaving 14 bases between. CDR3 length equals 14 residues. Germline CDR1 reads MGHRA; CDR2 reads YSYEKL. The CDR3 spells CASSQAGAGAGYTF. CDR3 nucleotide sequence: TGCGCCAGCAGCCAAGCCGGGGCAGGGGCCGGCTACACCTTC.

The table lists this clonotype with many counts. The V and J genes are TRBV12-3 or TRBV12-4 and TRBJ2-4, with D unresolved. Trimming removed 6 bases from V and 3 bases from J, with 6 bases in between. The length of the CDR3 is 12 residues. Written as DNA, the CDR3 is TGTGCCAGCAGCCTACACAAAAACATTCAGTACTTC. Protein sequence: CASSLHKNIQYF.

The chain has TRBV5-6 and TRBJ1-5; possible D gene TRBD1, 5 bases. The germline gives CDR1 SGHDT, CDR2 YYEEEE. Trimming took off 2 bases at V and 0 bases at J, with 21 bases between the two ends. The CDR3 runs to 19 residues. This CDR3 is CASSFGGANSFLSNQPQHF. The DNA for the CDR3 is TGTGCCAGCAGCTTCGGGGGAGCAAATAGCTTCCTTAGCAATCAGCCCCAGCATTTT.

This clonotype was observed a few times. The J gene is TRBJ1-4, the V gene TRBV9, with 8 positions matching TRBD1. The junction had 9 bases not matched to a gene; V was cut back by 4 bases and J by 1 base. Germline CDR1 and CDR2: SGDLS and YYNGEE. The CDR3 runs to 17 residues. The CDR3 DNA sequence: TGTGCCAGCAGCCCCGGGACAGGAAGGGGAACTAATGAAAAACTGTTTTTT. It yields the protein CASSPGTGRGTNEKLFF.

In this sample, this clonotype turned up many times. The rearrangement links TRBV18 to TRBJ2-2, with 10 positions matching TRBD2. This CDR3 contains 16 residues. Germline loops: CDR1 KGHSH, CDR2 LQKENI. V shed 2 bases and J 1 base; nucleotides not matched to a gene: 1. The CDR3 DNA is TGTGCCAGCTCACCAAGGACTAGCGGGAACACCGGGGAGCTGTTTTTT. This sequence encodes CASSPRTSGNTGELFF.

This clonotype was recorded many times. This CDR3 reads CASSEPGLATYNEQFF. CDR3 bases: TGTGCCAGCAGTGAACCGGGACTAGCGACATACAATGAGCAGTTCTTC. This chain connects TRBV2 to TRBJ2-1, with 10 nucleotides matching TRBD2. Germline CDR1 SNHLY, CDR2 FYNNEI. The junction had 5 bases not matched to a gene; V was cut back by 2 bases and J by 4 bases. The CDR3 sequence is 16 residues long.

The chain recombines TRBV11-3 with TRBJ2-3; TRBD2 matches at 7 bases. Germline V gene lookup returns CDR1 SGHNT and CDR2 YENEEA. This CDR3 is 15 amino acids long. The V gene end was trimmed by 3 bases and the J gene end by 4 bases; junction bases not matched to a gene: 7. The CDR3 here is CASSFTGTTADTQYF. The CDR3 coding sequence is TGTGCCAGCAGCTTCACCGGGACTACCGCAGATACGCAGTATTTT.

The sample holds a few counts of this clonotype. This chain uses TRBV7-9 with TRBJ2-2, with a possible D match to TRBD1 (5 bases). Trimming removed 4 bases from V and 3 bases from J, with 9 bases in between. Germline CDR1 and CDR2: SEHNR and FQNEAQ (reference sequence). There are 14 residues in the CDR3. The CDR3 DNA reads TGTGCCAGCAGCTACTCCAGGGACACCGGGGAGCTGTTTTTT. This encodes CASSYSRDTGELFF.

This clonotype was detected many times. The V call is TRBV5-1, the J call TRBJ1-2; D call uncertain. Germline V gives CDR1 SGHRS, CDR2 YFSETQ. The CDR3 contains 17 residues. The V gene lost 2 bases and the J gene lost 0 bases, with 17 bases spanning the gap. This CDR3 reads CASSLVSVGPSNYGYTF. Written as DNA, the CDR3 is TGCGCCAGCAGCTTAGTAAGCGTTGGGCCTTCTAACTATGGCTACACCTTC.

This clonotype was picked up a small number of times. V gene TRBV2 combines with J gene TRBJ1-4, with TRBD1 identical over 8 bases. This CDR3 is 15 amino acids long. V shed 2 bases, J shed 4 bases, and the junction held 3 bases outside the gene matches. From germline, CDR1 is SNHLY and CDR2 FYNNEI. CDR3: CASSEKGQVNEKLFF. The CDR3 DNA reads TGTGCCAGCAGTGAAAAGGGACAGGTTAATGAAAAACTGTTTTTT. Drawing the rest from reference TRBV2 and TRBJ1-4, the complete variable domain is EPEVTQTPSHQVTQMGQEVILRCVPISNHLYFYWYRQILGQKVEFLVSFYNNEISEKSEIFDDQFSVERPDGSNFTLKIRSTKLEDSAMYFCASSEKGQVNEKLFFGSGTQLSVL.

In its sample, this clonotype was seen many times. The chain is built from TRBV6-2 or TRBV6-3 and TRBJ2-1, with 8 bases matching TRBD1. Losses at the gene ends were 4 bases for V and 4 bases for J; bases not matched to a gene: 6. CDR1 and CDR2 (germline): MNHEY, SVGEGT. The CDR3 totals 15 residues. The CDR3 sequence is CASSSLTGAYNEQFF. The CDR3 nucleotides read TGTGCCAGCAGTTCGCTGACAGGGGCGTACAATGAGCAGTTCTTC.

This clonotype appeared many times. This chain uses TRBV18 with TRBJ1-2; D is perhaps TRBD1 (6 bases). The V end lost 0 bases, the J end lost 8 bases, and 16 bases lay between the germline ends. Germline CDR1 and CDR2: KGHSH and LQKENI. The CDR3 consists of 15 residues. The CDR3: CASSPPLTGASGYTF. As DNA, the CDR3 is TGTGCCAGCTCACCACCTTTAACGGGGGCCTCGGGCTACACCTTC.